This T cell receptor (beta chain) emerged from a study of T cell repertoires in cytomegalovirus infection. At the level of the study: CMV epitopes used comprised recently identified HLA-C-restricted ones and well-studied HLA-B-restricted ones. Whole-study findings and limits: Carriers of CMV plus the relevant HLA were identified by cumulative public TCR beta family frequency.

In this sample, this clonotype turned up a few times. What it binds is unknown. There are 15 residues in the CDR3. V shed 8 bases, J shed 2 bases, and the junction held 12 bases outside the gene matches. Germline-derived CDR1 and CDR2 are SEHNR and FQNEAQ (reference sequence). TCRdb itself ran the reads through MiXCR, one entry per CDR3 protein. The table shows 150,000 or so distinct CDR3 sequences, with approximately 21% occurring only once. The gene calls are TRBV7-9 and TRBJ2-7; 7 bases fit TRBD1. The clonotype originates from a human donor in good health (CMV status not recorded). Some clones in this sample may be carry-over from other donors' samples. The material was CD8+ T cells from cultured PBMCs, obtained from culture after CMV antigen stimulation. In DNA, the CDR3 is TGTGCCAGCTCCCATGGGACAGACCCGACCTACGAGCAGTACTTC. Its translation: CASSHGTDPTYEQYF.